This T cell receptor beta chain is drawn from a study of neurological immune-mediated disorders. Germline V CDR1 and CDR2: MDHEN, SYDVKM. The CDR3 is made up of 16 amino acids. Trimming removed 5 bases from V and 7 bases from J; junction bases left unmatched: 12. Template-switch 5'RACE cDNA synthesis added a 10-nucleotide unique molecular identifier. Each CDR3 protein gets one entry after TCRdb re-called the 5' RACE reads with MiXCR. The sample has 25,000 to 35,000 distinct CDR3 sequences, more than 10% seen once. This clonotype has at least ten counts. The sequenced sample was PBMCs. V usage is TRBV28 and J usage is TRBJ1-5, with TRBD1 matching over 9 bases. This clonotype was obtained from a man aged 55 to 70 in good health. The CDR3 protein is CASSLPPGTGSQPQHF. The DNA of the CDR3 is TGTGCCAGCAGTCTGCCACCAGGGACAGGGAGCCAGCCCCAGCATTTT.